This T cell receptor (beta chain) was sequenced for a study of T-cell memory formation after mild COVID-19. Notes on the study in general: CD8+ contracting clones occupied EMRA, while CD4+ ones occupied mainly CM and EM. Whereas later expanders leaned CD4+, clones contracting day 15 to 85 showed a balanced CD4/CD8 makeup.

Employing constant-segment primers, 5'RACE generated TCR alpha and TCR beta cDNA libraries bearing sample barcodes and UMIs. TCRdb fed the 5' RACE reads into MiXCR, producing one record per CDR3 protein. In the table there are 350,000 or so distinct CDR3 sequences, around 20% of which are singletons. About this clonotype itself: The antigen remains undetermined.

The clonotype originates from an adult woman who had mild COVID-19 (a few samples of this study predate the infection). Cell type and time point are not known. Sequenced material: PBMCs or a T cell subset sorted from them (not recorded which).

The DNA for the CDR3 is TGTGCCAGCAGCGCCACAGGGGCTGGGGCCAACGTCCTGACTTTC. Translation: CASSATGAGANVLTF. The rearrangement links TRBV7-8 to TRBJ2-6; 7 bases fit TRBD1. The junction had 3 bases not matched to a gene; V was cut back by 5 bases and J by 2 bases. The CDR3 spans 15 residues. Germline V gives CDR1 SGHVS, CDR2 FQNEAQ.